The 28 T cell receptor beta chains in this list originate from one sample, sequenced in a study of cytomegalovirus exposure and HLA in healthy donors. Amplification used 60 Vbeta primers and 13 Jbeta primers. Only in-frame clones appear in the TCRdb table, and some are missing; sequencing was by immunoSEQ multiplex PCR. The profile covers 140,000 or so clones, with approximately 80% appearing a single time and approximately 2.5% taken by the ten largest. Sequencing used PBMCs. The source of these receptors is a young woman in good health and CMV-seropositive.

The chain joins TRBV6-1 to TRBJ2-3; D is ambiguous. The CDR3 is made up of 14 amino acids. Deletions cut 1 base from V and 4 bases from J, with 9 bases between. The germline V gene encodes CDR1 MNHNS and CDR2 SASEGT. CDR3 sequence: CASSEGLGADTQYF. The CDR3 DNA is TGTGCCAGCAGTGAAGGTCTTGGAGCAGATACGCAGTATTTT.

This clone was seen only a few times. V is TRBV7-2 and J is TRBJ1-2, with 9 nucleotides matching TRBD1. V lost 5 bases, J lost 2 bases, and 6 bases stayed unmatched. The CDR3 extends over 15 amino acids. From germline, CDR1 is SGHTA and CDR2 FQGNSA. The CDR3 is CASSARTGDNYGYTF. CDR3 bases: TGTGCCAGCAGCGCTAGGACAGGGGACAACTATGGCTACACCTTC. The variable domain in full, with the rest retrieved from reference TRBV7-2 and TRBJ1-2, is GAGVSQSPSNKVTEKGKDVELRCDPISGHTALYWYRQSLGQGLEFLIYFQGNSAPDKSGLPSDRFSAERTGGSVSTLTIQRTQQEDSAVYLCASSARTGDNYGYTFGSGTRLTVV.

The chain carries TRBV7-2 and TRBJ2-1; 12 positions agree with TRBD2. The length of the CDR3 is 16 residues. With V trimmed by 1 base and J by 9 bases, 7 bases remained unmatched. CDR1 is SGHTA and CDR2 is FQGNSA in the germline V gene. The CDR3 reads CASSLGASGGASEQFF. The CDR3, as DNA: TGTGCCAGCAGCTTAGGTGCTAGCGGGGGGGCGAGTGAGCAGTTCTTC.

A few counts support this clone. The J gene is TRBJ1-4, the V gene TRBV7-7, with D uncertain. Germline CDR1 reads SSHAT; CDR2 reads FNYEAQ (reference sequence). V was trimmed by 5 bases and J by 5 bases, leaving 12 bases between them. The CDR3 contains 14 residues. The CDR3 is CASSQAGLNEKLFF. In nucleotides, the CDR3 is TGTGCCAGCAGCCAAGCGGGCCTAAATGAAAAACTGTTTTTT.

V usage is TRBV27 and J usage is TRBJ2-7, with D unresolved. The germline V gene has CDR1 MNHEY and CDR2 SMNVEV (reference sequence). The V gene lost 3 bases and the J gene lost 0 bases, with 6 bases spanning the gap. The CDR3 sequence is 13 residues long. The CDR3 sequence: CASSFRSSYEQYF. CDR3 nucleotide sequence: TGTGCCAGCAGTTTTCGGAGCTCCTACGAGCAGTACTTC.

The gene calls are TRBV9 and TRBJ1-3, with 10 bases that match TRBD1. CDR3 size: 15 residues. Per the germline V gene, CDR1 is SGDLS and CDR2 is YYNGEE. V trimming: 6 bases; J trimming: 2 bases; junction bases outside the gene matches: 5. The CDR3 DNA reads as TGTGCCAGCACACCGACAGGGGGCACTGGAAACACCATATATTTT. Its protein is CASTPTGGTGNTIYF.

This clone was found once. This chain links TRBV25-1 with TRBJ2-5; 8 positions agree with TRBD2. After removal of 2 bases from V and 4 bases from J, the junction contained 3 bases not matched to a gene. Germline loops: CDR1 MGHDK, CDR2 SYGVNS. The CDR3 is 14 residues long. The CDR3 spells CASSEPGGGETQYF. The CDR3 DNA is TGTGCCAGCAGTGAACCCGGGGGGGGAGAGACCCAGTACTTC. Looking up the rest from reference TRBV25-1 and TRBJ2-5 gives the full variable domain: EADIYQTPRYLVIGTGKKITLECSQTMGHDKMYWYQQDPGMELHLIHYSYGVNSTEKGDLSSESTVSRIRTEHFPLTLESARPSHTSQYLCASSEPGGGETQYFGPGTRLLVL.

The genes are TRBV4-1 and TRBJ2-1; perhaps TRBD2 as D (6 bases). CDR1 is MGHRA, CDR2 YSYEKL, per germline. The V and J ends lost 1 base and 0 bases respectively, with 16 bases between them. The CDR3 totals 18 residues. This chain's CDR3 is CASSQGAAGGPSYNEQFF. The CDR3 nucleotides are TGCGCCAGCAGCCAAGGGGCAGCGGGTGGTCCCTCCTACAATGAGCAGTTCTTC.

J is TRBJ1-5 and V is TRBV4-3, with a weak D call TRBD1 (5 bases). This CDR3 comprises 17 residues. The ends were cut back, 0 bases at V and 2 bases at J, with 14 bases in the middle. The germline gives CDR1 LGHNA, CDR2 YSLEER. The CDR3 here is CASSQEFVGGGNQPQHF. Here the CDR3 DNA reads TGCGCCAGCAGCCAAGAATTCGTGGGGGGAGGCAATCAGCCCCAGCATTTT.

The rearrangement links TRBV10-3 to TRBJ1-4; D unresolved. V lost 5 bases to trimming and J lost 7 bases, with 11 bases between them. This CDR3 has 13 residues. Germline-derived CDR1 and CDR2 are ENHRY and SYGVKD. The CDR3: CAISFGEAEKLFF. The CDR3 DNA follows: TGTGCCATCAGTTTTGGGGAGGCTGAAAAACTGTTTTTT.

The J gene is TRBJ1-3, the V gene TRBV6-1; 8 nucleotides line up with TRBD1. Trimming cost V 8 bases and J 4 bases; bases outside gene matches: 7. The CDR3 totals 14 residues. Looked up from germline, CDR1 is MNHNS and CDR2 is SASEGT. The CDR3 is CASGKRQGGNTIYF. The CDR3 DNA reads as TGTGCCAGCGGGAAGAGACAGGGGGGAAACACCATATATTTT.

The table lists this clone with a few counts. The chain joins TRBV5-1 to TRBJ2-3; TRBD1 is a possible D gene (6 bases). The V and J ends lost 8 bases and 4 bases respectively, with 8 bases between them. Germline lookup yields CDR1 SGHRS and CDR2 YFSETQ. CDR3 length: 11 residues. CDR3: CASKGADTQYF. CDR3 bases: TGCGCCAGTAAGGGGGCAGATACGCAGTATTTT.

This chain joins TRBV29-1 and TRBJ2-7; D not resolved. V lost 7 bases, J lost 2 bases, and 12 bases lay in between. CDR1 is SQVTM and CDR2 is ANQGSEA in the germline V gene. This CDR3 is 12 amino acids long. The CDR3 sequence: CSGASTTYEQYF. The CDR3 bases are TGCAGCGGGGCCTCTACAACCTACGAGCAGTACTTC.

This chain connects TRBV27 to TRBJ2-7; possible D gene TRBD1, 5 bases. Trimming pared 6 bases from V and 4 bases from J, leaving 10 bases between. From germline, CDR1 is MNHEY and CDR2 SMNVEV (reference sequence). This CDR3 region has 12 residues. CDR3 region: CASSPTGYEQYF. The CDR3 nucleotides read TGTGCCAGCAGCCCCACAGGTTACGAGCAGTACTTC.

The rearrangement uses TRBV5-1 and TRBJ1-6, with D possibly TRBD1 on 5 matching bases. The length of the CDR3 is 17 residues. Trimming shortened V by 3 bases and J by 6 bases, and 19 bases separated the two germline ends. The germline V gene encodes CDR1 SGHRS and CDR2 YFSETQ. DNA of the CDR3: TGCGCCAGCAGCTGGGGGGGTACAGATTCCGGTAATTCACCCCTCCACTTT. Its protein product is CASSWGGTDSGNSPLHF.

CDR3 residues: CASRSHSWTEAFF. The CDR3, as DNA: TGCGCCAGCAGGTCGCATAGTTGGACTGAAGCTTTCTTT. This chain uses TRBV10-1 with TRBJ1-1; no firm D call. Per germline, CDR1 WNHNN and CDR2 SYGVQD (reference sequence). The CDR3 extends over 13 amino acids. Trimming left V 6 bases short and J 5 bases short, with 13 bases between.

This clone was detected a few times. CDR3 DNA sequence: TGTGCCAGCAGTGAGGGAGACAGGGGTGAGACCCAGTACTTC. Its protein is CASSEGDRGETQYF. The chain links TRBV25-1 to TRBJ2-5; 8 bases agree with TRBD1. V lost 3 bases, J lost 5 bases, and 5 bases stayed unmatched. Germline CDR1 reads MGHDK; CDR2 reads SYGVNS. The CDR3 totals 14 residues. Full variable domain (outside the CDR3, taken from reference TRBV25-1 and TRBJ2-5): EADIYQTPRYLVIGTGKKITLECSQTMGHDKMYWYQQDPGMELHLIHYSYGVNSTEKGDLSSESTVSRIRTEHFPLTLESARPSHTSQYLCASSEGDRGETQYFGPGTRLLVL.

The chain uses TRBV5-8 and TRBJ2-6; 9 bases are shared with TRBD1. The CDR3 is made up of 18 amino acids. V shed 4 bases and J 0 bases; nucleotides not matched to a gene: 8. CDR1 is SGHTS, CDR2 YDEGEE, per germline. CDR3 bases: TGTGCCAGCAGCGCACGACAGGGGGTACGCTCTGGGGCCAACGTCCTGACTTTC. This sequence encodes CASSARQGVRSGANVLTF.

This chain uses TRBV7-9 with TRBJ1-2; no definite D call. V was cut by 0 bases and J by 6 bases, with 14 bases left in between. The CDR3 spans 15 residues. Germline V gene data show CDR1 as SEHNR and CDR2 as FQNEAQ (reference sequence). The DNA of the CDR3 is TGTGCCAGCAGCTTAGCGCTCGGAGGGAATAATGGCTACACCTTC. It is translated as CASSLALGGNNGYTF.

The CDR3 reads CASSSRLAGGGEQYF. The CDR3 DNA reads as TGTGCCAGCAGCTCCCGACTAGCGGGGGGTGGCGAGCAGTACTTC. This chain connects TRBV7-2 to TRBJ2-7, with TRBD2 matching 13 bases. CDR1 and CDR2 (germline): SGHTA, FQGNSA. V lost 4 bases, J lost 6 bases, and 6 bases stayed unmatched. The CDR3 is made up of 15 amino acids.

In this sample, this clone turned up a few times. The V call is TRBV7-9, the J call TRBJ2-7; possible D gene TRBD1, 5 bases. Between the trimmed V and J ends, which lost 7 bases and 0 bases, there was a span of 10 bases. Germline lookup yields CDR1 SEHNR and CDR2 FQNEAQ (reference sequence). This CDR3 is built from 13 residues. The CDR3 loop is CASKSRDSYEQYF. CDR3 in DNA: TGTGCCAGCAAAAGCAGGGACTCCTACGAGCAGTACTTC.

The J gene is TRBJ2-5, the V gene TRBV29-1, with unresolved D. The CDR3 totals 13 residues. CDR1 and CDR2 (germline): SQVTM, ANQGSEA. V lost 3 bases to trimming and J lost 1 base, with 9 bases between them. The CDR3 sequence: CSVEAGFQETQYF. In DNA, the CDR3 is TGCAGCGTTGAGGCCGGGTTCCAAGAGACCCAGTACTTC.

The J gene is TRBJ2-3, the V gene TRBV11-2; a possible D gene is TRBD1 (5 bases). V dropped 5 bases and J dropped 0 bases, with 15 bases sitting between them. The germline CDR1 and CDR2 sequences are SGHAT and FQNNGV. The CDR3 is made up of 16 amino acids. The CDR3 protein is CASSASLGPSTDTQYF. CDR3 bases: TGTGCCAGCAGCGCCTCCTTGGGGCCTAGCACAGATACGCAGTATTTT.

This chain connects TRBV7-2 to TRBJ2-3; 8 bases agree with TRBD2. The CDR3 runs 14 residues. Trimming removed 9 bases from V and 2 bases from J; junction bases left unmatched: 7. Per the germline V gene, CDR1 is SGHTA and CDR2 is FQGNSA. The CDR3 nucleotides are TGTGCCAGTCAGCTAGCGGGTAACACAGATACGCAGTATTTT. The encoded protein is CASQLAGNTDTQYF.

V gene TRBV19 combines with J gene TRBJ2-2; 7 nucleotides match TRBD1. In germline, CDR1 is LNHDA, CDR2 SQIVND (reference sequence). This CDR3 has 14 residues. V shed 7 bases and J 6 bases; nucleotides not matched to a gene: 8. The CDR3 loop is CASKLDRASGELFF. The CDR3 nucleotides read TGTGCCAGTAAACTAGACAGGGCCTCCGGGGAGCTGTTTTTT.

The chain uses TRBV19 and TRBJ1-1; D call uncertain. V was shortened by 5 bases and J by 4 bases, with 14 bases between the two germline ends. From germline, CDR1 is LNHDA and CDR2 SQIVND (reference sequence). The CDR3 runs to 14 residues. The CDR3 coding sequence is TGTGCCAGTAGTGTTGGACTGGGGATCACTGAAGCTTTCTTT. As protein: CASSVGLGITEAFF.

The chain has TRBV14 and TRBJ2-6, with a possible D match to TRBD1 (6 bases). The CDR3 is 21 residues long. Germline assignment: CDR1 SGHDN and CDR2 FVKESK. Deletions cut 0 bases from V and 0 bases from J, with 21 bases between. CDR3 residues: CASSQEPPWGLVDSGANVLTF. The CDR3 region has the DNA TGTGCCAGCAGCCAAGAGCCCCCTTGGGGGCTGGTGGACTCTGGGGCCAACGTCCTGACTTTC.

V gene TRBV6-4 combines with J gene TRBJ2-6, with a weak D call TRBD1 (6 bases). Germline V CDR1 and CDR2: MRHNA, SNTAGT. With 7 bases removed from V and 4 bases from J, the gap between germline ends came to 11 bases. The CDR3 loop spans 14 amino acids. This chain's CDR3 is CASKQGAGANVLTF. The CDR3 DNA reads as TGTGCCAGCAAACAGGGAGCAGGGGCCAACGTCCTGACTTTC.